The clone carrying this T cell receptor (beta chain) came up many times. Trimming cost V 5 bases and J 2 bases, with 9 bases left between them. Looked up from germline, CDR1 is WNHNN and CDR2 is SYGVQD (reference sequence). The CDR3 length is 13 residues. This specimen belongs to a study of CD8+CD57+ T cells in acquired aplastic anemia. Study-wide context: Mean DNA quantity obtained from sorted CD4+ and CD8+ cells was about 3.2 ug.

Only patients with CD8+CD57+ cell expansion on flow cytometry were chosen for sequencing. Every one of the patients had aplastic anemia (severe, acquired). For CDR3 and TCR beta VDJ profiling, genomic DNA was the template used. Each CDR3 protein gets one entry after TCRdb re-called the reads with MiXCR. This sample has under 500,000 distinct CDR3 sequences, with around a third found just once. Sequenced input: sorted CD4+, CD8+, or CD8+CD57+ T cells (not recorded which) from PBMCs. The sequence was collected from a human donor with aplastic anemia. This chain uses TRBV10-1 with TRBJ1-1, with D perhaps matching TRBD1 (5 bases). The CDR3 reads CASSRQQNTEAFF. The CDR3 coding sequence is TGCGCCAGCAGTCGACAGCAAAACACTGAAGCTTTCTTT.